This section outlines one TCR beta chain sequence together with its context. Its antigen is unidentified. The method was immunoSEQ multiplex PCR; TCRdb's version includes in-frame clones alone and lacks a portion of them. The sample lists 69,000 or so clones, more than 75% seen once, with roughly 2% in the top ten. This specimen comes from a study of a mutant IDH1 vaccine in newly diagnosed glioma. This CDR3 is built from 12 residues. The V end lost 2 bases, the J end lost 5 bases, and 8 bases lay between the germline ends. Germline-derived CDR1 and CDR2 are SGHDT and YYEEEE. Time point specified: week 35, safety follow-up. The vaccine gave 300 ug of a 20-mer mutant IDH1 peptide subcutaneously per dose.

This clonotype was sampled from a man aged 25 to 45 with glioma. The sample here was PBMCs, taken from a glioma patient whose treatment included an IDH1 peptide vaccine. The V gene is TRBV5-6, the J gene TRBJ2-7, with unresolved D. CDR3 nucleotides: TGTGCCAGCAGCTTTCCTGGTGACGAGCAGTACTTC. It codes for CASSFPGDEQYF. Combining the CDR3 with reference TRBV5-6 and TRBJ2-7 gives the whole variable domain DAGVTQSPTHLIKTRGQQVTLRCSPKSGHDTVSWYQQALGQGPQFIFQYYEEEERQRGNFPDRFSGHQFPNYSSELNVNALLLGDSALYLCASSFPGDEQYFGPGTRLTVT.